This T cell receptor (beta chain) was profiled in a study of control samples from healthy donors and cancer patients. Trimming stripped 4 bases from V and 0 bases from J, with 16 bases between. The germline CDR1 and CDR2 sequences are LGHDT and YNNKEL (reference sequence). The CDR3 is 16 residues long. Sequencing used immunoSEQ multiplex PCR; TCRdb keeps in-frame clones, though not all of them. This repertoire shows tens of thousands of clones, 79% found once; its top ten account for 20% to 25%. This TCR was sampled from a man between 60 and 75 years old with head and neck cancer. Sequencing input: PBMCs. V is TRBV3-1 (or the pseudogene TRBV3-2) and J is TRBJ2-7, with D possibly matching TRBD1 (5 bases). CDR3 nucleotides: TGTGCCAGCAGCCCCCCCCAAGGGGTGGGCTCCTACGAGCAGTACTTC. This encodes CASSPPQGVGSYEQYF.